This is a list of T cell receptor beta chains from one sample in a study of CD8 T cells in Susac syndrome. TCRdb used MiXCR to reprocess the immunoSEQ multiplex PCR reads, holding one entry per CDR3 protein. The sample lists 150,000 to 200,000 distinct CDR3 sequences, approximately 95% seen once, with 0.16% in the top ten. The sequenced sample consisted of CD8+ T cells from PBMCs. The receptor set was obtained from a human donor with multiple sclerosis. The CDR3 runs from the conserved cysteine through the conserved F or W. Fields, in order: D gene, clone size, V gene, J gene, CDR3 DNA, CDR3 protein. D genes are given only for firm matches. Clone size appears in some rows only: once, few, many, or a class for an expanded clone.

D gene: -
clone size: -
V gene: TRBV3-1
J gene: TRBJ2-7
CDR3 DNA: TGTGCCAGCAGCCAAGGTTTCCCCATGGGATCCTACGAGCAGTACTTC
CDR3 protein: CASSQGFPMGSYEQYF

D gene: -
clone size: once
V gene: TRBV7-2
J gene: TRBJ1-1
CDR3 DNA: TGTGCCAGCAGCTTAGATTCCCCGCCAGGCGGGTGGGACACTGAAGCTTTCTTT
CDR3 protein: CASSLDSPPGGWDTEAFF

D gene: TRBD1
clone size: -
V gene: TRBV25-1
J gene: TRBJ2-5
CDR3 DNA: TGTGCCAGCAAGAGGGACAGTCGGGAAGAGACCCAGTACTTC
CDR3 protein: CASKRDSREETQYF

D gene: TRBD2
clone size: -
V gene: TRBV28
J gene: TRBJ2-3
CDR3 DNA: TGTGCCAGCAGTTCATGGACTAGGAGCACAGATACGCAGTATTTT
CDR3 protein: CASSSWTRSTDTQYF

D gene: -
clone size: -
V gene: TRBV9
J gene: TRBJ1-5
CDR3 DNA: TGTGCCAGCAGCGTAGGTGAGAGCAATCAGCCCCAGCATTTT
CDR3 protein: CASSVGESNQPQHF

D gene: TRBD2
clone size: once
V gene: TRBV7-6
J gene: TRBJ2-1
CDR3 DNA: TGTGCCAGCACCCCCACTAGCGGACCCTACAATGAGCAGTTCTTC
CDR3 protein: CASTPTSGPYNEQFF

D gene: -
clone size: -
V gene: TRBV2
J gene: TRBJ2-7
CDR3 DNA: TGTGCCGTTATCTCAGGAAGAGGAACCTACGAGCAGTACTTC
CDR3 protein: CAVISGRGTYEQYF

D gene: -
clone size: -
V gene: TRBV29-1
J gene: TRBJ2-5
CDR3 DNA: TGCAGCGTTGTGGGCGGGCGTCCCCAGTACTTC
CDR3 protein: CSVVGGRPQYF

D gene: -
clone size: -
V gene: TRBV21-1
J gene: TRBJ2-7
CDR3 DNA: TGTGCCAGCAGCACAAGCTCTCGGGGTGGCGAGCAGTACTTC
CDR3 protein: CASSTSSRGGEQYF

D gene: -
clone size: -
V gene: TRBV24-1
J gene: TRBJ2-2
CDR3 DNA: TGTGCCACCAGTGAATCCGGGGAGCTGTTTTTT
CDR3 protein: CATSESGELFF

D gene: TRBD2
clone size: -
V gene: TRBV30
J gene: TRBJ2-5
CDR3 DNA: TGTGCCTGGAGTCCCCCGGGGCTAGCGGAAGAGACCCAGTACTTC
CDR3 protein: CAWSPPGLAEETQYF

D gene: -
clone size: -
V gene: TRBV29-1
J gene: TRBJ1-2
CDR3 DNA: TGCAGCGTTGAGGCCGGCACCTATGGCTACACCTTC
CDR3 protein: CSVEAGTYGYTF

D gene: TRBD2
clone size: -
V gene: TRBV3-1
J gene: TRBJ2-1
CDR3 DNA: TGTGCCAGCAGCCAAGATCTGCGGCTAGCGGAATTCTACAATGAGCAGTTCTTC
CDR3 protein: CASSQDLRLAEFYNEQFF

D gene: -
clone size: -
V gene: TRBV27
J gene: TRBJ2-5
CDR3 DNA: TGTGCCAGCAGTTTAAGTGGGGGAGCGACCCAGTACTTC
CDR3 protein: CASSLSGGATQYF

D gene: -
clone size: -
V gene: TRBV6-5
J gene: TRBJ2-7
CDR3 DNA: TGTGCCAGCAGTTACCGGCTAGCTAACTACGAGCAGTACTTC
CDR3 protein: CASSYRLANYEQYF

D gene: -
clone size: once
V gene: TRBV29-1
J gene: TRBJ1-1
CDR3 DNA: TGCAGCGTCCCGGTGAACACTGAAGCTTTCTTT
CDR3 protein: CSVPVNTEAFF

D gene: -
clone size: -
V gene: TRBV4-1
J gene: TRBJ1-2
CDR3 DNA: TGCGCCAGCAGCCAACCTAAGGGAGGATATGGCTACACCTTC
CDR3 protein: CASSQPKGGYGYTF

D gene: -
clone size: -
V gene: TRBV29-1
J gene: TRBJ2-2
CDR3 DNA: TGCAGCGTTGTGGGGGCGGACGACACCGGGGAGCTGTTTTTT
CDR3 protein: CSVVGADDTGELFF

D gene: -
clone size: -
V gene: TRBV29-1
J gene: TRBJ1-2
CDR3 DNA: TGCAGTACAGGGTGGCCTAACTATGGCTACACCTTC
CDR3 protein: CSTGWPNYGYTF

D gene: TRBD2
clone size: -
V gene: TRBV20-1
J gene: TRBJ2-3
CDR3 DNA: TGCAGTGCTAGTCCAAGCGGGATCACAGATACGCAGTATTTT
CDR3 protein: CSASPSGITDTQYF

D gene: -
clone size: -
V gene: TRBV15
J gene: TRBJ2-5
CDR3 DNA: TGTGCCACCAGCACAAAGTACCAAGAGACCCAGTACTTC
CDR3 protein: CATSTKYQETQYF

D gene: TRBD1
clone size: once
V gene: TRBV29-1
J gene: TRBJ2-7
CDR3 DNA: TGCAGCGCCCGACAGGGGATCTCCTACGAGCAGTACTTC
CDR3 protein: CSARQGISYEQYF

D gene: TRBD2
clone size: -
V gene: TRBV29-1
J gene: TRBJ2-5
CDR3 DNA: TGCAGCGGCATCCCCGGGAGGACGAAAGAGACCCAGTACTTC
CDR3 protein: CSGIPGRTKETQYF

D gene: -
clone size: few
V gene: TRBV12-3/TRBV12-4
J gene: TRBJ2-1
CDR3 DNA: TGTGCCAGCAGTTCCACCTTGTGGAATGAGCAGTTCTTC
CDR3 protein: CASSSTLWNEQFF

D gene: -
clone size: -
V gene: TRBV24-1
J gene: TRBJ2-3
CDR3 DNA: TGTGCCACCAGTGATTCCGCGGACCGTACGCAGTATTTT
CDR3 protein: CATSDSADRTQYF

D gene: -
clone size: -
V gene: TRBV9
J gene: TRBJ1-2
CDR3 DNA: TGTGCCAGCAGCGTAGCGGGGATCTATGGCTACACCTTC
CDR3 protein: CASSVAGIYGYTF

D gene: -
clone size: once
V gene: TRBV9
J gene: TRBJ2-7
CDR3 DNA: TGTGCCAGCAGCGTAGGGCAGCTCTCCTACGAGCAGTACTTC
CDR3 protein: CASSVGQLSYEQYF

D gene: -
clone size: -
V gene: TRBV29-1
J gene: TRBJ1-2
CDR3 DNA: TGCAGCGTTGAAGATCCGATTCGAGAGTATGGCTACACCTTC
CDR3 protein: CSVEDPIREYGYTF

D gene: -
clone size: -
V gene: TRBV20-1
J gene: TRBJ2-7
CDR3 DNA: TGCAGTGCTAGAGAGGCTCGGTCCTACGAGCAGTACTTC
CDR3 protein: CSAREARSYEQYF

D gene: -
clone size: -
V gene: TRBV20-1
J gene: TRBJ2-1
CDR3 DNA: TGCAGTGCTAGAGCAGGTTACCACAATGAGCAGTTCTTC
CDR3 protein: CSARAGYHNEQFF

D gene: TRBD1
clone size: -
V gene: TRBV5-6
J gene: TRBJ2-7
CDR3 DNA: TGTGCCAGCAGCTCGACAGGGTGGGGCAACGAGCAGTACTTC
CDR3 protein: CASSSTGWGNEQYF

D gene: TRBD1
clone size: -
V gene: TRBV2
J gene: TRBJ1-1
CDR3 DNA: TGTGCCAGCAGTGACGGACAGGGGACGCTCACTGAAGCTTTCTTT
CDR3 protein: CASSDGQGTLTEAFF

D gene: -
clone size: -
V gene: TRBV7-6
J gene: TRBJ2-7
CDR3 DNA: TGTGCCAGCAGCTTAATTAGTGACGAGCAGTACTTC
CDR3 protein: CASSLISDEQYF

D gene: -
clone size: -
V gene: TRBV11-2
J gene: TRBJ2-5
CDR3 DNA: TGTGCCAGCAGCTTAGAGGGATTCCAAGAGACCCAGTACTTC
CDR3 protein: CASSLEGFQETQYF

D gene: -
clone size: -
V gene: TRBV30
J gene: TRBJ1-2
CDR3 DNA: TGTGCCTGGAGTGCCCTCGGTGGCTACACCTTC
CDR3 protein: CAWSALGGYTF

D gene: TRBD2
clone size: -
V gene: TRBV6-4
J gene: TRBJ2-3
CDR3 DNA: TGTGCCAGCAGTGACAGCCTAGCGGGAGGAGGCACAGATACGCAGTATTTT
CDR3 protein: CASSDSLAGGGTDTQYF

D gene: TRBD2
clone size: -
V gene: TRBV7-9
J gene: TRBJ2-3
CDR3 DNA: TGTGCCAGCAGCTCGGGACTAGCGGGAGGTGCAGATACGCAGTATTTT
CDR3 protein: CASSSGLAGGADTQYF

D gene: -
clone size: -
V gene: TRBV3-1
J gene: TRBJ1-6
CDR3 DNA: TGTGCCAGCAGCCAAATAGCCATGAGCTCCTATAATTCACCCCTCCACTTT
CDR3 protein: CASSQIAMSSYNSPLHF

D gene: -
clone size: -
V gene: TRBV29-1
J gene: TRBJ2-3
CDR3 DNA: TGCAGCGTTCGAGGAGAAGGGACGCAGTATTTT
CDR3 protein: CSVRGEGTQYF

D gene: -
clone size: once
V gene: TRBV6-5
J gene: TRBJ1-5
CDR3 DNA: TGTGCCAGCAGTTATAGCGGTTCGGAACTCCAGCATTTT
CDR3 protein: CASSYSGSELQHF

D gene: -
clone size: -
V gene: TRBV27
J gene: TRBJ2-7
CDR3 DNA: TGTGCCAGCAGTTTATCGGCGGGCCACTACGAGCAGTACTTC
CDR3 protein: CASSLSAGHYEQYF

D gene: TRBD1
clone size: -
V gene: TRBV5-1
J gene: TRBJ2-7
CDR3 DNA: TGCGCCAGCAGCTTGACCCGGGACAGGGTGTCGGACGAGCAGTACTTC
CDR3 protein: CASSLTRDRVSDEQYF

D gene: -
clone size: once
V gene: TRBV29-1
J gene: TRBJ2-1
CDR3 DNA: TGCAGCGTTTCTAGCGAGACCTACAATGAGCAGTTCTTC
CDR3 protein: CSVSSETYNEQFF

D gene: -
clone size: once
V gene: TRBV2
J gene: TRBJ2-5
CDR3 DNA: TGTGCCAGCAGGGGGAAGACCCAGTACTTC
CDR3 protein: CASRGKTQYF

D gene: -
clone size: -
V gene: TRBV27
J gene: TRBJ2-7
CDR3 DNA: TGTGCCAGCAGTTTGGCAGGGGAAGGTTACGAGCAGTACTTC
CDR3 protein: CASSLAGEGYEQYF

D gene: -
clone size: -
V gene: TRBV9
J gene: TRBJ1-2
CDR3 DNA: TGTGCCAGCAGCCCCCAGGCATTCCCCTATGGCTACACCTTC
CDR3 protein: CASSPQAFPYGYTF

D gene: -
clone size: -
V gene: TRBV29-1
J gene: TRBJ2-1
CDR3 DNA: TGCAGCGTTGAGTGGTCCAGAGGCCCCGATGAGCAGTTCTTC
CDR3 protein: CSVEWSRGPDEQFF

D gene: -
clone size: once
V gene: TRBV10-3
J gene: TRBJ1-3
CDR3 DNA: TGTGCCATCAGGATACACGACCTCCCGGGAAACACCATATATTTT
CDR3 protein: CAIRIHDLPGNTIYF